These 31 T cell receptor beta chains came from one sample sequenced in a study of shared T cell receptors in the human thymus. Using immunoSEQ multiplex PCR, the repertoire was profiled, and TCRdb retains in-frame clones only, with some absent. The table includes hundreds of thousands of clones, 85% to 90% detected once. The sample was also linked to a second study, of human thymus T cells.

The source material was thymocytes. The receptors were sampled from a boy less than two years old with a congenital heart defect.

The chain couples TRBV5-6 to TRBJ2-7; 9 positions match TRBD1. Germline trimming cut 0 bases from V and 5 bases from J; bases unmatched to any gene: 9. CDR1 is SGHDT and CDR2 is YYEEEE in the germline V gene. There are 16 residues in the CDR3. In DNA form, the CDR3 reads TGTGCCAGCAGCTTGGCCCCCGGGACAGGGTTCGACGAGCAGTACTTC. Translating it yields CASSLAPGTGFDEQYF.

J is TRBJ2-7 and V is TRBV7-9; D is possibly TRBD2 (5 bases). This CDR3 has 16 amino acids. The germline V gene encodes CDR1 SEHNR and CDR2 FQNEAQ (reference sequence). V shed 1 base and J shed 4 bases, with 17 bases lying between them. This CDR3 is CASSLGAREWGYEQYF. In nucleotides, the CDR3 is TGTGCCAGCAGCTTAGGCGCGAGGGAGTGGGGTTACGAGCAGTACTTC.

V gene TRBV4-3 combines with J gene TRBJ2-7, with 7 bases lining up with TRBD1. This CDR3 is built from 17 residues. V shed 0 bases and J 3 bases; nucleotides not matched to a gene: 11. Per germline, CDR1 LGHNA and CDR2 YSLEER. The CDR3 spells CASSQDPDNRGHYEQYF. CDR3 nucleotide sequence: TGCGCCAGCAGCCAAGATCCCGACAACAGGGGCCACTACGAGCAGTACTTC.

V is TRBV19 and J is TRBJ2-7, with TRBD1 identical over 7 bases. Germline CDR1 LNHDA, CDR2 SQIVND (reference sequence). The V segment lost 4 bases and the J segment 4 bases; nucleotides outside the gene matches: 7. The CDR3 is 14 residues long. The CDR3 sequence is CASSTGQAFYEQYF. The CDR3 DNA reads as TGTGCCAGTAGTACCGGACAGGCCTTTTACGAGCAGTACTTC.

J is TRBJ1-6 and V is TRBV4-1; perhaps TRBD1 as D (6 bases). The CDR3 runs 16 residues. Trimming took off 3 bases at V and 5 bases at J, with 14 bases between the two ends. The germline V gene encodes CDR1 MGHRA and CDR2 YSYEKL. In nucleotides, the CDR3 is TGCGCCAGCAGCCATACACCAGGGGTGGATAATTCACCCCTCCACTTT. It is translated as CASSHTPGVDNSPLHF.

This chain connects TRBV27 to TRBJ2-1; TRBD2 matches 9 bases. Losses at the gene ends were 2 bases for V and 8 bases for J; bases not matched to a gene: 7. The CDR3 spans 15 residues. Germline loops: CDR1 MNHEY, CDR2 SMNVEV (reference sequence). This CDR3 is CASSLRGTSNDEQFF. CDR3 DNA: TGTGCCAGCAGTTTAAGGGGGACTAGCAACGATGAGCAGTTCTTC.

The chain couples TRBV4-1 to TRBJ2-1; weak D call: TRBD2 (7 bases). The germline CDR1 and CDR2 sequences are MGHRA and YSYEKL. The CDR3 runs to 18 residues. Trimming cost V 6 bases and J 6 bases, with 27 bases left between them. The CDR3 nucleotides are TGCGCCAGCAGTTACAGAGGGGCGGGGGCCAATGTACTCAATGAGCAGTTCTTC. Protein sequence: CASSYRGAGANVLNEQFF.

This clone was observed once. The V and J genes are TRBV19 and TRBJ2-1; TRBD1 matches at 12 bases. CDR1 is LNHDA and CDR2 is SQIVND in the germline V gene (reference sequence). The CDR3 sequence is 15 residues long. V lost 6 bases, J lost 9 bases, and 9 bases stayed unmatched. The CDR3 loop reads CASSVGTGGCGEQFF. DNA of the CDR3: TGTGCCAGTAGCGTCGGGACAGGGGGCTGCGGTGAGCAGTTCTTC.

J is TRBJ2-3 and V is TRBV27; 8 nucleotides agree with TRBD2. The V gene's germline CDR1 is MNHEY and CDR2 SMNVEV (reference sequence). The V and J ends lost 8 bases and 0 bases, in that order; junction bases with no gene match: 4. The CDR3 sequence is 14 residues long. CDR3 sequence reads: CASRKRGSTDTQYF. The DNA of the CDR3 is TGTGCCAGCCGGAAGCGGGGGAGCACAGATACGCAGTATTTT.

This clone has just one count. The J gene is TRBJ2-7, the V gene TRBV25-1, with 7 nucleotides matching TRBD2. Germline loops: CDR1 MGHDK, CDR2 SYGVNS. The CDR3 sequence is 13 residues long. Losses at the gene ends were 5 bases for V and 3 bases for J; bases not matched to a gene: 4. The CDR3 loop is CASSWTRGYEQYF. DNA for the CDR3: TGTGCCAGCAGTTGGACTAGGGGCTACGAGCAGTACTTC.

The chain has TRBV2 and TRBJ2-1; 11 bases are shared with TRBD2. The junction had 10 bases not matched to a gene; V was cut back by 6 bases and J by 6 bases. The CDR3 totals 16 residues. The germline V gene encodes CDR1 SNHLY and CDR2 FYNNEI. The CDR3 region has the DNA TGTGCCAGCAGCCCCTTACTAGCGGGAGTTAGCAATGAGCAGTTCTTC. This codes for CASSPLLAGVSNEQFF.

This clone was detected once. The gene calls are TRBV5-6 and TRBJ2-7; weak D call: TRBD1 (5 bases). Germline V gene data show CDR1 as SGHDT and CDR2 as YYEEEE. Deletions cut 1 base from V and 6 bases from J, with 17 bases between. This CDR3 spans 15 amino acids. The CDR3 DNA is TGTGCCAGCAGCTTGTTAAAACTACACCAGGGCGAGCAGTACTTC. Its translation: CASSLLKLHQGEQYF.

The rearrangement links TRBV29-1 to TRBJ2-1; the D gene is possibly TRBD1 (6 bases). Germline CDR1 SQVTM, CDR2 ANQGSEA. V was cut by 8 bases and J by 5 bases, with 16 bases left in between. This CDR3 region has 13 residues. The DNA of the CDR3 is TGCAGCACCAACAGGGATGGCCACAATGAGCAGTTCTTC. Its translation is CSTNRDGHNEQFF.

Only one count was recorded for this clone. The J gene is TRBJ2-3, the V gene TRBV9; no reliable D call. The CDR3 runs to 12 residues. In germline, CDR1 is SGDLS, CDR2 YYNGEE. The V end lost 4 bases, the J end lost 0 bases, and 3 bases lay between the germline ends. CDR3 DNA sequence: TGTGCCAGCAGCTCAAGCACAGATACGCAGTATTTT. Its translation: CASSSSTDTQYF.

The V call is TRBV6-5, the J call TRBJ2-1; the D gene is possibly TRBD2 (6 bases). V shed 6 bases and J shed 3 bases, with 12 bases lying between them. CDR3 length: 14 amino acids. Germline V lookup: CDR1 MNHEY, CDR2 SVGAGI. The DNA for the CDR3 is TGTGCCAGCAGCCCCCCCGGGGGCTACAATGAGCAGTTCTTC. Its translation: CASSPPGGYNEQFF.

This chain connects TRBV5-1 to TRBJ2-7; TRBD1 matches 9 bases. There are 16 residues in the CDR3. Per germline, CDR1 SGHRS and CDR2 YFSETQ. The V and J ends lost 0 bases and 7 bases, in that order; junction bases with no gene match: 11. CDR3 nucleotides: TGCGCCAGCAGCTTGGTGGGACAGGGTGGGAGTGGGGAGCAGTACTTC. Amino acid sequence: CASSLVGQGGSGEQYF.

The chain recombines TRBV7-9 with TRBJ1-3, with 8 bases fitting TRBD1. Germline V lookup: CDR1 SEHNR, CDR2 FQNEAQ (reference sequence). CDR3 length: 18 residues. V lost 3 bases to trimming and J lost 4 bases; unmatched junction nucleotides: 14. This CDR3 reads CASSFHVRRRGQGNTIYF. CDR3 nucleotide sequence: TGTGCCAGCAGCTTCCATGTACGGCGCAGGGGGCAAGGAAACACCATATATTTT.

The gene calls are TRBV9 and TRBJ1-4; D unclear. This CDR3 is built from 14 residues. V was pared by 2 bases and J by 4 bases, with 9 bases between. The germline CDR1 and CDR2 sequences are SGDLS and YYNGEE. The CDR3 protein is CASSVSGVNEKLFF. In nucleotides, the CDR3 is TGTGCCAGCAGCGTTAGCGGGGTTAATGAAAAACTGTTTTTT.

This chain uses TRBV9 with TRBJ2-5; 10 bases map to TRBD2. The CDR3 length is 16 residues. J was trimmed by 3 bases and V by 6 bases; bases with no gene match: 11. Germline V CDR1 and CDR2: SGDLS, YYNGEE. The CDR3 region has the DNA TGTGCCAGCACCCTGACTAGCGGGCACTATAAAGAGACCCAGTACTTC. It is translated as CASTLTSGHYKETQYF.

The CDR3 loop is CASSQDRGQGGTKTEQYF. CDR3 bases: TGCGCCAGCAGCCAAGATAGGGGACAGGGCGGAACAAAGACCGAGCAGTACTTC. The gene calls are TRBV4-1 and TRBJ2-7; 9 bases fit TRBD1. Trimming cost V 0 bases and J 6 bases; bases outside gene matches: 15. The CDR3 has 18 residues. Germline V gene sequence: CDR1 MGHRA, CDR2 YSYEKL.

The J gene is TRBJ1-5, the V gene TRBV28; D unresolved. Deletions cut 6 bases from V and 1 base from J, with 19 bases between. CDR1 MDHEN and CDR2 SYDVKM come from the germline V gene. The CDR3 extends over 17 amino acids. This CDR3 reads CASRNPGGYGSNQPQHF. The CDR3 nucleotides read TGTGCCAGCAGGAACCCCGGCGGGTACGGAAGCAATCAGCCCCAGCATTTT.

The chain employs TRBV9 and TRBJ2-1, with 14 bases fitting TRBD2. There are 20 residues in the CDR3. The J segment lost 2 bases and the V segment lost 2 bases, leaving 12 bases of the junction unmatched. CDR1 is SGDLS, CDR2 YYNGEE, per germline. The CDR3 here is CASSVTTSGREVSPYNEQFF. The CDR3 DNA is TGTGCCAGCAGCGTGACGACTAGCGGGAGGGAAGTAAGTCCCTACAATGAGCAGTTCTTC. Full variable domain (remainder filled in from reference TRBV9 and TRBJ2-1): DSGVTQTPKHLITATGQRVTLRCSPRSGDLSVYWYQQSLDQGLQFLIQYYNGEERAKGNILERFSAQQFPDLHSELNLSSLELGDSALYFCASSVTTSGREVSPYNEQFFGPGTRLTVL.

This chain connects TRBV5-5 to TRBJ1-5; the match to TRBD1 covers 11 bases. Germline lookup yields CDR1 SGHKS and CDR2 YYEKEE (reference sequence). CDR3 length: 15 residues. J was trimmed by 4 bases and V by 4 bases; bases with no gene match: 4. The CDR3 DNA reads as TGTGCCAGCAGCGTGGGGGACAGGGGGAATCAGCCCCAGCATTTT. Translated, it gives CASSVGDRGNQPQHF. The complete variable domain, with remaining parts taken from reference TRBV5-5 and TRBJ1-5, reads DAGVTQSPTHLIKTRGQQVTLRCSPISGHKSVSWYQQVLGQGPQFIFQYYEKEERGRGNFPDRFSARQFPNYSSELNVNALLLGDSALYLCASSVGDRGNQPQHFGDGTRLSIL.

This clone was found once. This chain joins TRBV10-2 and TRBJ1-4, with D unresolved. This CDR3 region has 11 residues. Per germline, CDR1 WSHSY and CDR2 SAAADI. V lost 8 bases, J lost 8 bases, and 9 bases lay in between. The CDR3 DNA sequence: TGCGCCAGCTCGACGGGGGAAAAACTGTTTTTT. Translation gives CASSTGEKLFF.

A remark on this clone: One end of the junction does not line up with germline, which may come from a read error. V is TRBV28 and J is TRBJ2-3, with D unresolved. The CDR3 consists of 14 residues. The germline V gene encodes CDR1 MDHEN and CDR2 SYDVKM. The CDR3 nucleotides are TGTGCCAGCAATTTATTAACAGCAACAGATACGCAGTATTTT. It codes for CASNLLTATDTQYF. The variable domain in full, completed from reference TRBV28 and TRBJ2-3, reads DVKVTQSSRYLVKRTGEKVFLECVQDMDHENMFWYRQDPGLGLRLIYFSYDVKMKEKGDIPEGYSVSREKKERFSLILESASTNQTSMYLCASNLLTATDTQYFGPGTRLTVL.

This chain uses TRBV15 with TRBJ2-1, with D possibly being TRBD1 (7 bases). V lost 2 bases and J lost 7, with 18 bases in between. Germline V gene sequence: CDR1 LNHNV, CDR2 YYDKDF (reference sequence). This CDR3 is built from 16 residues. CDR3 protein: CATSRFTGEEANEQFF. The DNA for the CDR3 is TGTGCCACCAGCAGATTTACAGGGGAGGAAGCGAATGAGCAGTTCTTC.

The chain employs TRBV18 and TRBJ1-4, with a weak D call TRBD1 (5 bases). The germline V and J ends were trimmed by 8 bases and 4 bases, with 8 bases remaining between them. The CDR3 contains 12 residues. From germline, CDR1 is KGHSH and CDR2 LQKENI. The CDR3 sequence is CASLDSNEKLFF. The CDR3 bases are TGTGCCAGCCTAGACAGTAATGAAAAACTGTTTTTT. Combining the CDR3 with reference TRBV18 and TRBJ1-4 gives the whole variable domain NAGVMQNPRHLVRRRGQEARLRCSPMKGHSHVYWYRQLPEEGLKFMVYLQKENIIDESGMPKERFSAEFPKEGPSILRIQQVVRGDSAAYFCASLDSNEKLFFGSGTQLSVL.

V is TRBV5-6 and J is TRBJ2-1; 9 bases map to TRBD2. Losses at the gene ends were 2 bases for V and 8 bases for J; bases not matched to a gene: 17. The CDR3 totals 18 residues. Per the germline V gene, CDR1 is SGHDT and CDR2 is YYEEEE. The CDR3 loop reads CASSFVELWREGRDEQFF. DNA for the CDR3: TGTGCCAGCAGCTTCGTCGAGCTGTGGCGGGAGGGCCGAGATGAGCAGTTCTTC. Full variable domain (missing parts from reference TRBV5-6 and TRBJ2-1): DAGVTQSPTHLIKTRGQQVTLRCSPKSGHDTVSWYQQALGQGPQFIFQYYEEEERQRGNFPDRFSGHQFPNYSSELNVNALLLGDSALYLCASSFVELWREGRDEQFFGPGTRLTVL.

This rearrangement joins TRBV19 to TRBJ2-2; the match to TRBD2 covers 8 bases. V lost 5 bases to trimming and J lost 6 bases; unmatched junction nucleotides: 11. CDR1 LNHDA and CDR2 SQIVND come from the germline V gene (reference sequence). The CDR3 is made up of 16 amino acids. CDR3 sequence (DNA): TGTGCCAGTAGTGTTATAGCGGGAAGGGGGGCCGGGGAGCTGTTTTTT. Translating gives CASSVIAGRGAGELFF.

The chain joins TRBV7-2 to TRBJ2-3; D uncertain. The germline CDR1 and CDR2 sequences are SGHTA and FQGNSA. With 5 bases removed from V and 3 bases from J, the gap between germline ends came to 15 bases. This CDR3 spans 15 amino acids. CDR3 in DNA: TGTGCCAGCAGCGTCCGGAGCCCGCGGACAGATACGCAGTATTTT. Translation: CASSVRSPRTDTQYF. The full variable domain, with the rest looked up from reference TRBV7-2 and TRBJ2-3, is GAGVSQSPSNKVTEKGKDVELRCDPISGHTALYWYRQSLGQGLEFLIYFQGNSAPDKSGLPSDRFSAERTGGSVSTLTIQRTQQEDSAVYLCASSVRSPRTDTQYFGPGTRLTVL.

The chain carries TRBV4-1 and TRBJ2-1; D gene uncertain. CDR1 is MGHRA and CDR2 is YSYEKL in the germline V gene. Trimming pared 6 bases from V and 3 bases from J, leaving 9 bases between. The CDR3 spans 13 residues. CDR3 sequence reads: CASRGVIYNEQFF. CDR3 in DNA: TGCGCCAGCAGGGGCGTCATCTACAATGAGCAGTTCTTC.